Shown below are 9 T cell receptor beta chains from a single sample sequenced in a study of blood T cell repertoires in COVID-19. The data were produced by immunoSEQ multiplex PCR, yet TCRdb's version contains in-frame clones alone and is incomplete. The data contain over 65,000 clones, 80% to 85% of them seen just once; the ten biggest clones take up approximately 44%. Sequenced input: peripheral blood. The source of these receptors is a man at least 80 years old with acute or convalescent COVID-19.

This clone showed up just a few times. CDR3 nucleotides: TGTGCCAGCACCCTAGCCGCCGAGCAGTACTTC. It translates to CASTLAAEQYF. This chain uses TRBV2 with TRBJ2-7, with D tentatively TRBD2 (5 bases). Germline V gene lookup returns CDR1 SNHLY and CDR2 FYNNEI. V was cut by 7 bases and J by 6 bases, with 10 bases left in between. The CDR3 is made up of 11 amino acids.

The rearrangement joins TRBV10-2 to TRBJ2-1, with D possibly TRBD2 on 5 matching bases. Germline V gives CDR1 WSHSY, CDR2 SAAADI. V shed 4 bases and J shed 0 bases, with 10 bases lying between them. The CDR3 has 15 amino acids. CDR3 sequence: CASSAGSPSYNEQFF. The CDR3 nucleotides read TGCGCCAGCAGTGCGGGGAGCCCCTCCTACAATGAGCAGTTCTTC.

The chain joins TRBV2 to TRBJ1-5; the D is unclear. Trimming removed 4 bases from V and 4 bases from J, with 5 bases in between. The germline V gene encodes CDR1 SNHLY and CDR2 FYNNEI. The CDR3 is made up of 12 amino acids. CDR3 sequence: CASSGGNQPQHF. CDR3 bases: TGTGCCAGCAGTGGAGGAAATCAGCCCCAGCATTTT.

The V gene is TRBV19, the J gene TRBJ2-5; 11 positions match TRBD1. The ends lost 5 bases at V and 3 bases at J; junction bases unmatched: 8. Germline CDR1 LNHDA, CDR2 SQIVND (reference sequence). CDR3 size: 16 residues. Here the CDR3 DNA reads TGTGCCAGTAGTCCCCAAGGACAGGGGGCTAAAGAGACCCAGTACTTC. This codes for CASSPQGQGAKETQYF.

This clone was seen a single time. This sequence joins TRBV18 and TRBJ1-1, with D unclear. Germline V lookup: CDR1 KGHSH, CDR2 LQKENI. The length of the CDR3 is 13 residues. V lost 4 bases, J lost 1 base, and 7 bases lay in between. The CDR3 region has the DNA TGTGCCAGCTCACAGCAGGCGAACACTGAAGCTTTCTTT. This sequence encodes CASSQQANTEAFF.

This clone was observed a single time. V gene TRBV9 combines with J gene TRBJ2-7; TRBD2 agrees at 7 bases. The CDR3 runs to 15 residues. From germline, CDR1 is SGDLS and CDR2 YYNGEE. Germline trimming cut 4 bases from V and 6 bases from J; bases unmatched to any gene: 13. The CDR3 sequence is CASSPPGRDGLEQYF. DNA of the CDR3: TGTGCCAGCAGCCCTCCGGGGAGGGACGGACTCGAGCAGTACTTC.

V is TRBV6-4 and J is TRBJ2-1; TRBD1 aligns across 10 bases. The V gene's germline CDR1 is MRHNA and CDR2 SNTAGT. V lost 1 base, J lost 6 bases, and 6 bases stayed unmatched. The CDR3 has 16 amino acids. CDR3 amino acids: CASSDYGTGVRNEQFF. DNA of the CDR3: TGTGCCAGCAGTGACTACGGGACAGGGGTACGCAATGAGCAGTTCTTC.

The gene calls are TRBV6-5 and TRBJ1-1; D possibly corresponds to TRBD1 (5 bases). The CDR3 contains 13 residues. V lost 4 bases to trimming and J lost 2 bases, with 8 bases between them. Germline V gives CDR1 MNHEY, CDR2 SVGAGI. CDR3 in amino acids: CASSSQGNTEAFF. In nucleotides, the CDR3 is TGTGCCAGCAGTTCCCAGGGCAACACTGAAGCTTTCTTT.

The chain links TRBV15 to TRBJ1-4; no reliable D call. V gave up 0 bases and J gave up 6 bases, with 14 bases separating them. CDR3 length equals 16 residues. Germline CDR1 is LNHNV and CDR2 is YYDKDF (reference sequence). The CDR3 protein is CATSRDRSAGYEKLFF. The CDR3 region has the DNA TGTGCCACCAGCAGAGATCGGTCGGCAGGTTATGAAAAACTGTTTTTT.